These 21 T cell receptor beta chains originate from one sample sequenced in a study of T cell changes during pregnancy in multiple sclerosis. Some clones are missing from TCRdb's copy, which holds only in-frame ones; the method was immunoSEQ multiplex PCR. The repertoire consists of roughly 50,000 clones, with more than 85% occurring once and the leading ten covering approximately 1.1%. Sequencing was performed on peripheral blood, taken after pregnancy. Every receptor here comes from a female donor in good health, enrolled as a control in a pregnancy study.

The chain couples TRBV9 to TRBJ2-3; 9 bases match TRBD1. CDR1 is SGDLS, CDR2 YYNGEE, per germline. The J segment lost 5 bases and the V segment lost 7 bases, leaving 11 bases of the junction unmatched. This CDR3 has 15 amino acids. CDR3 DNA sequence: TGTGCCAGCGCTATTACCGGGACAGGGTTAGATACGCAGTATTTT. Amino acids: CASAITGTGLDTQYF. The full variable domain, with the rest looked up from reference TRBV9 and TRBJ2-3, is DSGVTQTPKHLITATGQRVTLRCSPRSGDLSVYWYQQSLDQGLQFLIQYYNGEERAKGNILERFSAQQFPDLHSELNLSSLELGDSALYFCASAITGTGLDTQYFGPGTRLTVL.

The V and J genes are TRBV28 and TRBJ1-3; D perhaps matches TRBD1 (5 bases). V was pared by 7 bases and J by 3 bases, with 10 bases between. This CDR3 has 13 amino acids. The germline V gene encodes CDR1 MDHEN and CDR2 SYDVKM. CDR3: CASIRADGNTIYF. The CDR3 DNA sequence: TGTGCCAGCATCAGGGCGGATGGAAACACCATATATTTT.

This chain joins TRBV19 and TRBJ1-5; maybe TRBD1 (5 bases). Between the trimmed V and J ends, which lost 5 bases and 0 bases, there was a span of 11 bases. Germline V lookup: CDR1 LNHDA, CDR2 SQIVND (reference sequence). The CDR3 is 15 residues long. In nucleotides, the CDR3 is TGTGCCAGTAGTGGGGCAGTGGTTAGCAATCAGCCCCAGCATTTT. Translated, it gives CASSGAVVSNQPQHF.

This chain connects TRBV15 to TRBJ1-5; D gene unclear. CDR1 and CDR2 from the germline V gene are LNHNV and YYDKDF (reference sequence). This CDR3 is built from 14 residues. V dropped 6 bases and J dropped 0 bases, with 9 bases sitting between them. The CDR3 here is CATRAEYSNQPQHF. The CDR3 DNA sequence: TGTGCCACCAGGGCGGAATATAGCAATCAGCCCCAGCATTTT.

The chain employs TRBV25-1 and TRBJ2-1, with D hard to call. The germline V and J ends were trimmed by 1 base and 5 bases, with 15 bases remaining between them. The CDR3 runs to 16 residues. CDR1 is MGHDK, CDR2 SYGVNS, per germline. The CDR3 nucleotides read TGTGCCAGCAGTGAATCGTACACCGCCCTAGACAATGAGCAGTTCTTC. It translates to CASSESYTALDNEQFF.

The chain couples TRBV28 to TRBJ1-6, with D unclear. V dropped 5 bases and J dropped 9 bases, with 20 bases sitting between them. Per the germline V gene, CDR1 is MDHEN and CDR2 is SYDVKM. CDR3 length: 16 residues. The CDR3 coding sequence is TGTGCCAGCAGTCCCCTGGGCGGTGGAGGTAGTTCACCCCTCCACTTT. This sequence encodes CASSPLGGGGSSPLHF.

The chain is built from TRBV6-6 and TRBJ2-1; the match to TRBD2 covers 8 bases. In germline, CDR1 is MNHNY, CDR2 SVGAGI (reference sequence). After removal of 10 bases from V and 9 bases from J, the junction contained 11 bases not matched to a gene. The CDR3 length is 13 residues. The CDR3 DNA is TGTGCCACCTTTCTGGCGGGGGGCACTGAGCAGTTCTTC. It yields the protein CATFLAGGTEQFF.

DNA of the CDR3: TGTGCCAGCAGCTCCTGGAGAGATACGCAGTATTTT. It yields the protein CASSSWRDTQYF. The rearrangement links TRBV11-2 to TRBJ2-3; unclear D gene. Trimming took off 4 bases at V and 5 bases at J, with 7 bases between the two ends. Germline V gene sequence: CDR1 SGHAT, CDR2 FQNNGV. CDR3 length equals 12 residues.

The chain links TRBV30 to TRBJ1-2; D perhaps matches TRBD1 (5 bases). Germline values: CDR1 GTSNPN, CDR2 SVGIG (reference sequence). Trimming took off 5 bases at V and 4 bases at J, with 14 bases between the two ends. CDR3 length: 13 residues. The CDR3 sequence is CAWSMGQAYGYTF. CDR3 nucleotides: TGTGCCTGGTCTATGGGGCAGGCCTATGGCTACACCTTC.

J is TRBJ2-5 and V is TRBV5-6; 8 bases match TRBD2. Germline V CDR1 and CDR2: SGHDT, YYEEEE. CDR3 length: 15 residues. After removal of 2 bases from V and 4 bases from J, the junction contained 7 bases not matched to a gene. This CDR3 is CASSLTGTRRETQYF. In DNA form, the CDR3 reads TGTGCCAGCAGCTTAACCGGGACTAGAAGAGAGACCCAGTACTTC. The whole variable domain, filled in from reference TRBV5-6 and TRBJ2-5, reads DAGVTQSPTHLIKTRGQQVTLRCSPKSGHDTVSWYQQALGQGPQFIFQYYEEEERQRGNFPDRFSGHQFPNYSSELNVNALLLGDSALYLCASSLTGTRRETQYFGPGTRLLVL.

V is TRBV9 and J is TRBJ2-1, with D tentatively TRBD2 (7 bases). The CDR3 is 15 amino acids. The germline CDR1 and CDR2 sequences are SGDLS and YYNGEE. The V end lost 3 bases, the J end lost 2 bases, and 12 bases lay between the germline ends. CDR3 nucleotides: TGTGCCAGCAGCGCCCGGGGGGCCACCTACAATGAGCAGTTCTTC. Protein product: CASSARGATYNEQFF.

The gene calls are TRBV11-1 and TRBJ1-2; TRBD1 matches at 8 bases. The CDR3 has 14 amino acids. Germline CDR1 reads SGHAT; CDR2 reads FQDESV (reference sequence). V lost 5 bases to trimming and J lost 4 bases; unmatched junction nucleotides: 6. The CDR3 loop is CASSRLTGAYGYTF. CDR3 in DNA: TGTGCCAGCAGCCGATTGACAGGGGCCTATGGCTACACCTTC.

This clone was detected only a few times. This chain links TRBV6-5 with TRBJ1-2; D not certain. Germline CDR1 MNHEY, CDR2 SVGAGI. V was shortened by 5 bases and J by 4 bases, with 14 bases between the two germline ends. The CDR3 length is 14 residues. CDR3 amino acids: CASSLRERAYGYTF. The CDR3 nucleotides read TGTGCCAGCAGTCTACGGGAAAGGGCCTATGGCTACACCTTC.

The chain joins TRBV19 to TRBJ2-3; TRBD2 is a possible D gene (5 bases). V was shortened by 1 base and J by 9 bases, with 8 bases between the two germline ends. From germline, CDR1 is LNHDA and CDR2 SQIVND (reference sequence). The CDR3 is made up of 12 amino acids. Here the CDR3 reads CASSIGGDTQYF. The CDR3 nucleotides read TGTGCCAGTAGTATAGGGGGAGACACGCAGTATTTT. Supplemented by reference TRBV19 and TRBJ2-3, the full variable domain reads DGGITQSPKYLFRKEGQNVTLSCEQNLNHDAMYWYRQDPGQGLRLIYYSQIVNDFQKGDIAEGYSVSREKKESFPLTVTSAQKNPTAFYLCASSIGGDTQYFGPGTRLTVL.

Here the CDR3 reads CASRIDSRTEAFF. In nucleotides, the CDR3 is TGTGCCAGTAGGATCGACAGCCGCACTGAAGCTTTCTTT. This chain uses TRBV19 with TRBJ1-1; possible D gene TRBD1, 5 bases. V was shortened by 6 bases and J by 4 bases, with 12 bases between the two germline ends. Germline V lookup: CDR1 LNHDA, CDR2 SQIVND (reference sequence). This CDR3 has 13 residues.

This chain uses TRBV6-1 with TRBJ2-2, with 8 bases fitting TRBD2. The length of the CDR3 is 15 residues. Germline V CDR1 and CDR2: MNHNS, SASEGT. V lost 4 bases, J lost 7 bases, and 8 bases stayed unmatched. The CDR3 nucleotides are TGTGCCAGCAGTGCCCGGGGCCTAGCGGGCGGGGAGCTGTTTTTT. Its translation is CASSARGLAGGELFF.

The chain recombines TRBV19 with TRBJ2-3; TRBD2 matches at 7 bases. Trimming at V came to 5 bases and at J to 0 bases, leaving 8 bases not matched to a gene. This CDR3 has 16 residues. CDR1 is LNHDA, CDR2 SQIVND, per germline (reference sequence). The CDR3 DNA reads TGTGCCAGTAGTGGGGAGGGCGTGCCTAGCACAGATACGCAGTATTTT. Amino acid sequence: CASSGEGVPSTDTQYF.

This sequence joins TRBV7-2 and TRBJ1-2; D perhaps matches TRBD1 (6 bases). Trimming stripped 0 bases from V and 1 base from J, with 15 bases between. The V gene's germline CDR1 is SGHTA and CDR2 FQGNSA. The CDR3 covers 17 residues. The CDR3 bases are TGTGCCAGCAGCTTAGCCACACAGGGAGCACTTAACTATGGCTACACCTTC. This sequence encodes CASSLATQGALNYGYTF.

To note about this clone: Additional DNA sequences in this sample encode the identical CDR3. The genes are TRBV5-4 and TRBJ2-1, with a weak D call TRBD2 (6 bases). V shed 5 bases and J shed 0 bases, with 6 bases lying between them. Germline loops: CDR1 SGHNT, CDR2 YYREEE (reference sequence). There are 13 residues in the CDR3. The CDR3 sequence is CASRRDSYNEQFF. CDR3 nucleotide sequence: TGTGCCAGCAGGCGGGACTCCTACAATGAGCAGTTCTTC.

The chain is built from TRBV7-2 and TRBJ2-5; TRBD1 aligns across 9 bases. Germline trimming cut 5 bases from V and 2 bases from J; bases unmatched to any gene: 6. Germline V lookup: CDR1 SGHTA, CDR2 FQGNSA. This CDR3 has 15 amino acids. The CDR3 region is CASSPLTGGQETQYF. The CDR3 DNA reads TGTGCCAGCAGCCCCCTGACAGGGGGGCAAGAGACCCAGTACTTC.

The chain links TRBV25-1 to TRBJ2-7; perhaps TRBD1 as D (6 bases). V was trimmed by 1 base and J by 5 bases, leaving 12 bases between them. The CDR3 consists of 14 residues. Per germline, CDR1 MGHDK and CDR2 SYGVNS. CDR3 DNA sequence: TGTGCCAGCAGTGAATCCAGGGGCAGTAACGAGCAGTACTTC. Translated, it gives CASSESRGSNEQYF.